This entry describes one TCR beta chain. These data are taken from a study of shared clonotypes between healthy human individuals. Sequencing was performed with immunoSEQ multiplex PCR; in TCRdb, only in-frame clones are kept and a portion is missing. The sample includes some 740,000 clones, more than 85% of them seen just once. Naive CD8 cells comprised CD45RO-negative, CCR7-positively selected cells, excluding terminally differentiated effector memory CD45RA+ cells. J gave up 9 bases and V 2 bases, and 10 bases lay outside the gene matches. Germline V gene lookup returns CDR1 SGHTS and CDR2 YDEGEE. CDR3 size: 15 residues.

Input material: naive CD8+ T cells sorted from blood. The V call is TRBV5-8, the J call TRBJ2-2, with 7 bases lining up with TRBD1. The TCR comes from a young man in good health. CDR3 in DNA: TGTGCCAGCAGCTTAGAGGGGGCGATGCAATGGGAGCTGTTTTTT. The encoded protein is CASSLEGAMQWELFF.